A single T cell receptor (beta chain) is shown here with its context. Its target is unknown. Expressed TCRB transcripts got sequenced, as all isolated RNA was reverse transcribed. Sequencing was performed with immunoSEQ multiplex PCR; in TCRdb, only in-frame clones are kept and a portion is missing. The sample includes a few hundred thousand clones, approximately 15% of them seen just once. Every donor provided one heparinised blood draw, which averaged about 110 mL. In all sorted populations, purity surpassed 95%. These data come from a study of beta chain features in type 1 diabetes. Overall study results and limits: When cDNA is sequenced, cells with high TCR expression could be over-represented. Here, the possible influence of HLA type (on TCRB rearrangement) remained unresolved. All four CD4+ subsets of Type 1 diabetes patients contained TCRB CDR3s that were moderately but significantly shorter.

V lost 5 bases, J lost 7 bases, and 18 bases lay in between. There are 15 residues in the CDR3. CDR1 is LNHDA, CDR2 SQIVND, per germline (reference sequence). The chain recombines TRBV19 with TRBJ1-5, with a weak D call TRBD1 (6 bases). Sequenced: naive CD4+ T cells from blood. This sequence originates from a woman in her late teens or twenties with type 1 diabetes. DNA of the CDR3: TGTGCCAGTAGTTTCTACAGGGAAGGTCGGCAGCCCCAGCATTTT. Translated: CASSFYREGRQPQHF.